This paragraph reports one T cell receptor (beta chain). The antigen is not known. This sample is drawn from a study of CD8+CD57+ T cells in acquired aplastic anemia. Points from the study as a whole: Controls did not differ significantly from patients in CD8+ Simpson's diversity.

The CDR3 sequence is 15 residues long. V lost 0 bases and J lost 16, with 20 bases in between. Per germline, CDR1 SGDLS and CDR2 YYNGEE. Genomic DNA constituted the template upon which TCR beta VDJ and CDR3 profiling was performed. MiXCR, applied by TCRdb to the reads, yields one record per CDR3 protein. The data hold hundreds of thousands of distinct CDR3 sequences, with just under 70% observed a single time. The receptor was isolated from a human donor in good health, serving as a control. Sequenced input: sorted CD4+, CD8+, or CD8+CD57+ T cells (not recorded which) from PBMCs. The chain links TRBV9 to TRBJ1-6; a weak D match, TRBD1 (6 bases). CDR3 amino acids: CASSVAGGPDTPLHF. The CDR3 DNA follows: TGTGCCAGCAGCGTAGCCGGGGGGCCAGATACGCCGCTCCACTTT.